Listed below are T cell receptor beta chains from one sample, sequenced in a study of human T cells and chemical hapten exposure. Using its own MiXCR run on the RACE reads, TCRdb lists one record per CDR3 protein. Of hundreds of thousands of distinct CDR3 sequences listed, nearly 6.5% are singletons. Material: whole blood, obtained in connection with sensitization to the hapten diphenylcyclopropenone (DPC). The receptor source for this set is a woman aged 18 to 35 with alopecia areata. Some clones in this sample may be carry-over from other donors' samples. Each CDR3 is given with its conserved first and last residue. The D gene is left open where the match is weak. For some rows the clone size is stated as once, few or many, or as a class when expanded; others skip it.

clone size	V gene	CDR3 length	D gene	J gene	CDR3 DNA	CDR3 protein
many	TRBV28	12	NA	TRBJ1-1	TGTGCCAGCAGTTTCGGCAGGAATGAAGCTTTCTTT	CASSFGRNEAFF
many	TRBV6-5	12	NA	TRBJ1-1	TGTGCCAGCAGTTACTCCGACACTGAAGCTTTCTTT	CASSYSDTEAFF
few	TRBV3-1	12	TRBD1	TRBJ1-1	TGTGCCAGCACCTCACAGGGGGGTGAAGCTTTCTTT	CASTSQGGEAFF
many	TRBV4-2	18	NA	TRBJ2-2	TGTGCCAGCAGCCAAGAAGCCGCGGGGTACGCGAACACCGGGGAGCTGTTTTTT	CASSQEAAGYANTGELFF
few	TRBV6-1	13	TRBD1	TRBJ2-7	TGTGCCAGCAAGTACAGGGGGCTCTACGAGCAGTACTTC	CASKYRGLYEQYF
many	TRBV29-1	15	NA	TRBJ2-1	TGCAGCGTTCTCCACTCCGTGAGCTCCTACAATGAGCAGTTCTTC	CSVLHSVSSYNEQFF
NA	TRBV6-2/TRBV6-3	16	NA	TRBJ2-7	TGTGCCAGCACCCGGGGGTCAGGGATATTCTCCTACGAGCAGTACTTC	CASTRGSGIFSYEQYF
few	TRBV7-2	17	TRBD1	TRBJ2-5	TGTGCCAGCAGCCCCCAGGACAGGGGGTGGGGTAAAGAGACCCAGTACTTC	CASSPQDRGWGKETQYF
few	TRBV24-1	13	NA	TRBJ2-1	TGTGCCACCAGTGCGGGCTTATACAATGAGCAGTTCTTC	CATSAGLYNEQFF
few	TRBV5-1	16	NA	TRBJ1-1	TGCGCCAGCAGCCCCGATTTTTATACATTGAACACTGAAGCTTTCTTT	CASSPDFYTLNTEAFF
NA	TRBV7-2	13	NA	TRBJ1-1	TGTGCCAGCAGCCCAGCTGGGGGCACTGAAGCTTTCTTT	CASSPAGGTEAFF
few	TRBV27	13	NA	TRBJ1-1	TGTGCCAGCGCCGGTGCCCTGTTCACTGAAGCTTTCTTT	CASAGALFTEAFF
many	TRBV29-1	13	NA	TRBJ1-5	TGCAGCGTTGTGTCTCAGGTCGATCAGCCCCAGCATTTT	CSVVSQVDQPQHF
NA	TRBV20-1	14	NA	TRBJ2-5	TGCAGTGCTAGAGATTGGGGGGCGCAGGAGACCCAGTACTTC	CSARDWGAQETQYF
many	TRBV5-1	12	NA	TRBJ2-1	TGCGCCAGCAGCTTTGGAAACAATGAGCAGTTCTTC	CASSFGNNEQFF
many	TRBV12-3/TRBV12-4	14	NA	TRBJ2-3	TGTGCCAGCGGATTATCGGGGGTTGCTGATACGCAGTATTTT	CASGLSGVADTQYF
few	TRBV9	14	NA	TRBJ2-7	TGTGCCAGCAGCGTAGCAGGGCCCGGCTACGAGCAGTACTTC	CASSVAGPGYEQYF
few	TRBV11-2	14	TRBD1	TRBJ2-1	TGTGCCAGCAGCTCTGGGACAGGGATGAACGAGCAGTTCTTC	CASSSGTGMNEQFF
many	TRBV7-9	16	NA	TRBJ1-1	TGTGCCAGCAGCCCTAAGACAGGAGCCATGAACACTGAAGCTTTCTTT	CASSPKTGAMNTEAFF
many	TRBV6-5	16	NA	TRBJ2-5	TGTGCCAGCAGTAAAACAACCGGGACATCCACAGAGACCCAGTACTTC	CASSKTTGTSTETQYF